A single sample is the source of the 26 T cell receptor beta chains below, sequenced in a study of blood T cell repertoires in COVID-19. The protocol was immunoSEQ multiplex PCR, while the TCRdb copy is restricted to in-frame clones and leaves out a portion. The sample has roughly 230,000 clones; 85% to 90% are singletons. Sequenced material: peripheral blood. The source is a woman aged 55-70 years with COVID-19, enrolled during active disease.

The chain combines TRBV11-2 with TRBJ1-3; the D is unclear. V lost 1 base to trimming and J lost 2 bases, with 12 bases between them. The CDR3 covers 16 residues. Germline CDR1 and CDR2: SGHAT and FQNNGV. CDR3 in DNA: TGTGCCAGCAGCTTAGGGGCGGGAGAACCTGGAAACACCATATATTTT. Encoded protein: CASSLGAGEPGNTIYF. Supplemented by reference TRBV11-2 and TRBJ1-3, the full variable domain reads EAGVAQSPRYKIIEKRQSVAFWCNPISGHATLYWYQQILGQGPKLLIQFQNNGVVDDSQLPKDRFSAERLKGVDSTLKIQPAKLEDSAVYLCASSLGAGEPGNTIYFGEGSWLTVV.

This chain joins TRBV3-1 (or the pseudogene TRBV3-2) and TRBJ2-2; D is uncertain. The CDR3 is 13 amino acids. CDR1 is LGHDT and CDR2 is YNNKEL in the germline V gene (reference sequence). V was clipped by 2 bases and J by 4 bases, with 5 bases between them. The CDR3 protein is CASSQQITGELFF. The CDR3 nucleotides read TGTGCCAGCAGCCAACAGATCACCGGGGAGCTGTTTTTT.

The chain is built from TRBV6-5 and TRBJ1-1; D perhaps matches TRBD1 (5 bases). This CDR3 has 14 amino acids. V lost 7 bases and J 1 base, leaving 13 bases between the germline ends. The germline gives CDR1 MNHEY, CDR2 SVGAGI. The CDR3 here is CASTEARENTEAFF. DNA for the CDR3: TGTGCCAGCACCGAGGCCAGGGAGAACACTGAAGCTTTCTTT.

This chain connects TRBV6-5 to TRBJ2-5, with 9 bases lining up with TRBD1. V shed 6 bases and J 5 bases; nucleotides not matched to a gene: 7. Germline V gene lookup returns CDR1 MNHEY and CDR2 SVGAGI. There are 14 residues in the CDR3. In DNA, the CDR3 is TGTGCCAGCAGACTTGACAGGGGGGTCGAGACCCAGTACTTC. The encoded protein is CASRLDRGVETQYF.

The CDR3 DNA is TGTGCCAGTAGTATTGACAGCTTTTATCAGCCCCAGCATTTT. Translation gives CASSIDSFYQPQHF. This chain links TRBV19 with TRBJ1-5; the D gene is possibly TRBD1 (5 bases). Germline values: CDR1 LNHDA, CDR2 SQIVND (reference sequence). CDR3 length: 14 residues. V was cut by 3 bases and J by 5 bases, with 11 bases left in between.

This chain uses TRBV5-6 with TRBJ1-2; 9 bases line up with TRBD1. With 4 bases clipped from V and 5 bases from J, the junction kept 9 bases outside the gene matches. The germline V gene has CDR1 SGHDT and CDR2 YYEEEE. This CDR3 region has 15 residues. CDR3 DNA sequence: TGTGCCAGCAGCCAAAGGACAGGGGACAGATATGGCTACACCTTC. Amino acid sequence: CASSQRTGDRYGYTF.

V gene TRBV5-1 combines with J gene TRBJ1-3, with 11 bases that match TRBD1. V lost 3 bases, J lost 5 bases, and 4 bases stayed unmatched. The CDR3 has 15 amino acids. The germline CDR1 and CDR2 sequences are SGHRS and YFSETQ. CDR3 nucleotide sequence: TGCGCCAGCAGCTCAGGACAGGGGGCGCGAAACACCATATATTTT. Translating gives CASSSGQGARNTIYF.

The chain joins TRBV2 to TRBJ2-5; 7 bases map to TRBD1. The germline V gene has CDR1 SNHLY and CDR2 FYNNEI. The J segment lost 0 bases and the V segment lost 5 bases, leaving 3 bases of the junction unmatched. The length of the CDR3 is 14 residues. The CDR3 DNA reads TGTGCCAGCAGTCCGGACAGGTACCAAGAGACCCAGTACTTC. Translated, it gives CASSPDRYQETQYF.

This clone was counted between two and nine times. The chain uses TRBV19 and TRBJ1-4; 7 bases align to TRBD1. J was trimmed by 7 bases and V by 6 bases; bases with no gene match: 11. CDR1 is LNHDA, CDR2 SQIVND, per germline (reference sequence). This CDR3 comprises 15 residues. The DNA for the CDR3 is TGTGCCAGTAGCACGTTACGACAGGGAGGTGAAAAACTGTTTTTT. This encodes CASSTLRQGGEKLFF.

The chain recombines TRBV7-9 with TRBJ1-5; maybe TRBD1 (5 bases). CDR1 is SEHNR and CDR2 is FQNEAQ in the germline V gene (reference sequence). The V gene lost 8 bases and the J gene lost 2 bases, with 13 bases spanning the gap. The CDR3 has 14 amino acids. The CDR3 bases are TGTGCCAGCGGGGGGGTTAATGGCAATCAGCCCCAGCATTTT. This sequence encodes CASGGVNGNQPQHF.

This chain uses TRBV5-1 with TRBJ1-6, with 10 nucleotides matching TRBD1. Germline CDR1 is SGHRS and CDR2 is YFSETQ. V shed 5 bases, J shed 5 bases, and the junction held 4 bases outside the gene matches. The CDR3 is 15 amino acids. The CDR3 sequence: CASRDRGDDNSPLHF. Here the CDR3 DNA reads TGCGCCAGCAGGGACAGGGGGGACGATAATTCACCCCTCCACTTT.

This clone showed up just once. The chain joins TRBV30 to TRBJ2-5; 7 bases align to TRBD1. The trim removed 3 bases at V and 2 bases at J, leaving 3 bases unmatched. Germline-derived CDR1 and CDR2 are GTSNPN and SVGIG (reference sequence). This CDR3 is 13 amino acids long. CDR3 sequence reads: CAWRRGQQETQYF. The CDR3 bases are TGTGCCTGGAGGAGGGGACAGCAAGAGACCCAGTACTTC.

This clone occurred a few times. This chain joins TRBV6-2 or TRBV6-3 and TRBJ1-2; D unclear. CDR3 length equals 15 residues. V was shortened by 2 bases and J by 4 bases, with 14 bases between the two germline ends. Germline CDR1 and CDR2: MNHEY and SVGEGT. The CDR3 DNA is TGTGCCAGCAGTTACGCCGAGGGAAGGGCCTATGGCTACACCTTC. Encoded protein: CASSYAEGRAYGYTF.

The chain joins TRBV6-5 to TRBJ2-4, with D perhaps matching TRBD2 (5 bases). V lost 5 bases, J lost 5 bases, and 13 bases lay in between. The CDR3 is made up of 14 amino acids. Germline CDR1 MNHEY, CDR2 SVGAGI. In nucleotides, the CDR3 is TGTGCCAGCAGTACCCAGCGGCATCAAAACATTCAGTACTTC. As protein: CASSTQRHQNIQYF.

This clone has a single count. The J gene is TRBJ2-7, the V gene TRBV7-9, with TRBD1 matching 7 bases. The CDR3 sequence is 14 residues long. Trimming at V came to 0 bases and at J to 4 bases, leaving 3 bases not matched to a gene. The germline V gene encodes CDR1 SEHNR and CDR2 FQNEAQ (reference sequence). The CDR3 here is CASSLAGTVYEQYF. The CDR3 coding sequence is TGTGCCAGCAGCTTAGCCGGGACAGTGTACGAGCAGTACTTC. Based on the CDR3 plus reference TRBV7-9 and TRBJ2-7, the full variable domain is DTGVSQNPRHKITKRGQNVTFRCDPISEHNRLYWYRQTLGQGPEFLTYFQNEAQLEKSRLLSDRFSAERPKGSFSTLEIQRTEQGDSAMYLCASSLAGTVYEQYFGPGTRLTVT.

The V gene is TRBV24-1, the J gene TRBJ1-3, with D possibly being TRBD1 (5 bases). The CDR3 is 17 residues long. Trimming pared 1 base from V and 4 bases from J, leaving 16 bases between. CDR1 and CDR2 from the germline V gene are KGHDR and SFDVKD. CDR3 coding DNA: TGTGCCACCAGTGATTTACCCTGGGGCGCTCGCGGAAACACCATATATTTT. It encodes CATSDLPWGARGNTIYF.

V usage is TRBV6-1 and J usage is TRBJ1-5; D is undetermined. The V gene's germline CDR1 is MNHNS and CDR2 SASEGT. V was clipped by 1 base and J by 1 base, with 2 bases between them. The CDR3 has 13 residues. The CDR3 sequence is CASSEVSNQPQHF. CDR3 sequence (DNA): TGTGCCAGCAGTGAAGTAAGCAATCAGCCCCAGCATTTT.

The V and J genes are TRBV9 and TRBJ2-2, with TRBD2 matching over 7 bases. The CDR3 has 15 amino acids. Germline V gene lookup returns CDR1 SGDLS and CDR2 YYNGEE. V was clipped by 3 bases and J by 6 bases; unmatched bases: 8. DNA for the CDR3: TGTGCCAGCAGCGACCCCCCTGGGGGGGCCGGGGAGCTGTTTTTT. Protein product: CASSDPPGGAGELFF.

The rearrangement joins TRBV20-1 to TRBJ1-2; D not certain. V was trimmed by 7 bases and J by 8 bases, leaving 11 bases between them. The germline V gene has CDR1 DFQATT and CDR2 SNEGSKA (reference sequence). This CDR3 has 10 residues. For the CDR3, the DNA is TGCAGTGTTCCGGGAGAAGGCTACACCTTC. Encoded protein: CSVPGEGYTF.

This clone was counted once. The V and J genes are TRBV29-1 and TRBJ1-2; D may be TRBD1 (5 bases). This CDR3 comprises 13 residues. With 0 bases removed from V and 4 bases from J, the gap between germline ends came to 9 bases. Germline CDR1 and CDR2: SQVTM and ANQGSEA. The CDR3 region is CSVEDQGIYGYTF. The DNA of the CDR3 is TGCAGCGTTGAAGATCAGGGAATCTATGGCTACACCTTC.

This chain links TRBV13 with TRBJ2-1, with 7 bases identical to TRBD1. V dropped 2 bases and J dropped 8; count of bases not matched to a gene: 12. The CDR3 has 16 residues. Germline V gene sequence: CDR1 PRHDT, CDR2 FYEKMQ (reference sequence). DNA for the CDR3: TGTGCCAGCAGCTTACTCCCCGAGACAGGGAGAGATGAGCAGTTCTTC. Translating gives CASSLLPETGRDEQFF.

The rearrangement uses TRBV7-9 and TRBJ1-3, with D possibly matching TRBD1 (5 bases). In germline, CDR1 is SEHNR, CDR2 FQNEAQ (reference sequence). The CDR3 consists of 16 residues. Trimming took 1 base from V and 0 from J, leaving 10 bases between them. Here the CDR3 DNA reads TGTGCCAGCAGCTTAGGACAGAGTCGCTCTGGAAACACCATATATTTT. It specifies CASSLGQSRSGNTIYF.

The V call is TRBV18, the J call TRBJ2-1; TRBD2 matches 8 bases. The CDR3 has 14 amino acids. Trimming at V came to 3 bases and at J to 9 bases, leaving 7 bases not matched to a gene. The germline CDR1 and CDR2 sequences are KGHSH and LQKENI. The CDR3, as DNA: TGTGCCAGCTCACCCCCGGGACTAGGGAGTGAGCAGTTCTTC. It codes for CASSPPGLGSEQFF.

CDR3 protein: CASSFERGPNGEQFF. CDR3 bases: TGTGCCAGCAGCTTTGAGCGGGGGCCCAACGGGGAGCAGTTCTTC. The rearrangement uses TRBV7-8 and TRBJ2-1, with 8 positions matching TRBD2. This CDR3 region has 15 residues. Germline CDR1 SGHVS, CDR2 FQNEAQ. Losses at the gene ends were 3 bases for V and 10 bases for J; bases not matched to a gene: 11.

The rearrangement joins TRBV11-3 to TRBJ2-1; maybe TRBD1 (5 bases). This CDR3 is 13 amino acids long. The V end lost 8 bases, the J end lost 12 bases, and 20 bases lay between the germline ends. The germline V gene encodes CDR1 SGHNT and CDR2 YENEEA. The CDR3 coding sequence is TGTGCCAGCGGTTCTGGTAGGGCAGGGCGGCAGTTCTTC. Encoded protein: CASGSGRAGRQFF.

The chain combines TRBV5-3 with TRBJ2-7; 8 bases agree with TRBD1. TRBV5-3 is sorted into the ORF group, with uncertain function. The V gene end was trimmed by 4 bases and the J gene end by 2 bases; junction bases not matched to a gene: 5. This CDR3 contains 14 residues. The CDR3 DNA is TGTGCCAGAAGCAGAAAGGGACAGGCCTACGAGCAGTACTTC. Its translation is CARSRKGQAYEQYF.